This T cell receptor beta chain was captured by sequencing in a study of human T cells and chemical hapten exposure. Across the study: The sensitizing agent was 2% DPC, placed on roughly 2 cm by roughly 2 cm of upper inner arm skin.

Individual cDNA molecules (in the library) carried attached unique molecular identifiers. TCRdb re-called the RACE reads with MiXCR, one entry per CDR3 protein. The table includes more than 250,000 distinct CDR3 sequences, 7% to 10% detected once. Described time point: pre-sensitization, week 0. Treatment reported: therapeutic diphenylcyclopropenone sensitization with weekly scalp DPC. V lost 6 bases to trimming and J lost 1 base; unmatched junction nucleotides: 9. Germline assignment: CDR1 MDHEN and CDR2 SYDVKM. The CDR3 covers 16 residues. V and J are TRBV28 and TRBJ2-4; 7 nucleotides line up with TRBD1. The sequence came from a woman between 40 and 50 years old with alopecia areata. Some clones in this sample may be carry-over from other donors' samples. The material was whole blood, obtained in connection with sensitization to the hapten diphenylcyclopropenone (DPC). CDR3 DNA: TGTGCCAGCAGGCCCGATGACAGGGACGCCAAAAACATTCAGTACTTC. Residues: CASRPDDRDAKNIQYF.